The text below deals with one T cell receptor (beta chain). Its antigen is not known. The sample belongs to a study of beta chain features in type 1 diabetes. Findings and limits, study-wide: All four CD4+ subsets of Type 1 diabetes patients contained TCRB CDR3s that were moderately but significantly shorter. Fewer junction insertions and more nucleotide deletions appeared in type 1 diabetes patients. In comparison with healthy donors, patients had naive, central memory and Treg TCRB repertoires that appeared more similar.

The isolated RNA, all of it, was reverse transcribed, so expressed TCRB transcripts were what got sequenced. Here immunoSEQ multiplex PCR was the method, and the copy in TCRdb shows in-frame clones only, minus some. The repertoire holds around 600,000 clones, with 9.5% to 15% as singletons. Sorting with CD45RO/CCR7/CD25/CD127/CD95/CD27 yielded naive, central memory, regulatory and stem-like memory CD4+ cells. Each sorted population was over 98% pure. The TCR comes from a man aged 25 to 40 with type 1 diabetes. Sequences were obtained from naive CD4+ T cells from blood.

CDR3 sequence: CASSSGTQLFF. The CDR3 bases are TGTGCCAGCAGTTCCGGGACACAACTGTTTTTT. V and J are TRBV2 and TRBJ1-4, with D maybe TRBD1 (6 bases). The CDR3 runs 11 residues. V was cut by 5 bases and J by 12 bases, with 10 bases left in between. Germline values: CDR1 SNHLY, CDR2 FYNNEI.